This is a list of T cell receptor beta chains from one sample in a study of CD8 T cells in Susac syndrome. TCRdb called the immunoSEQ multiplex PCR reads again in MiXCR, with one record for every CDR3 protein. The sample comprises about 430,000 distinct CDR3 sequences, approximately 85% of which are singletons, and about 0.12% rests with the top ten. Sequenced input: CD8+ T cells from PBMCs. These receptors all stem from a human donor with multiple sclerosis. CDR3s include the opening cysteine and the closing phenylalanine or tryptophan. Fields, in order: D gene, CDR3 length, clone size, J gene, V gene, CDR3 DNA, CDR3 protein. A D gene is named only where the DNA matches it firmly. Clone size is given for some rows only: seen once, a few or many times, or a class if the clone is expanded.

>-|15|-|TRBJ1-1|TRBV12-3/TRBV12-4
TGTGCCAGCAGTTTGTCTTGGGGGGAGCTGGCTGAAGCTTTCTTT
CASSLSWGELAEAFF
>TRBD1|13|few|TRBJ1-2|TRBV7-6
TGTGCCAGCAGTCGACAGGGGAACTATGGCTACACCTTC
CASSRQGNYGYTF
>-|14|-|TRBJ1-1|TRBV20-1
TGCAGTGCTAGTTGGCAGGGGCTAGGGACTGAAGCTTTCTTT
CSASWQGLGTEAFF
>-|16|-|TRBJ1-1|TRBV19
TGTGCCAGTAGTATGGCAGGTGAAAATCTCAACACTGAAGCTTTCTTT
CASSMAGENLNTEAFF
>-|16|once|TRBJ1-6|TRBV7-2
TGTGCCAGCAGCTTAGGGTATAAGGACACATCTTCACCCCTCCACTTT
CASSLGYKDTSSPLHF
>-|14|-|TRBJ1-5|TRBV27
TGTGCCAGCAGACCGGGACTGCTAAATCAGCCCCAGCATTTT
CASRPGLLNQPQHF
>-|15|few|TRBJ1-4|TRBV4-1
TGCGCCAGCAGCCTTGGACAGACGTTTAATGAAAAACTGTTTTTT
CASSLGQTFNEKLFF
>TRBD2|16|-|TRBJ2-1|TRBV12-3/TRBV12-4
TGTGCCAGCAGTCCCTCAAGCGGGAGCGCCTACAATGAGCAGTTCTTC
CASSPSSGSAYNEQFF
>TRBD1|13|few|TRBJ2-5|TRBV6-1
TGTGCCAGCAGTTGGGGACAGCAAGAGACCCAGTACTTC
CASSWGQQETQYF
>-|17|-|TRBJ2-1|TRBV5-1
TGCGCCAGCAGGAGAAGGCAGCAGGACCTTTTAGGGGGGGAGCAGTTCTTC
CASRRRQQDLLGGEQFF
>-|14|-|TRBJ1-5|TRBV3-1
TGTGCCAGCAGCCAATTTGATAGCAATCAGCCCCAGCATTTT
CASSQFDSNQPQHF
>-|15|-|TRBJ1-1|TRBV9
TGTGCCAGCAGCGTATTTGGGGACACGAACACTGAAGCTTTCTTT
CASSVFGDTNTEAFF
>-|17|-|TRBJ2-3|TRBV25-1
TGTGCCAGCAGTCCCCTGGCAGCGGGCCCCTCCACAGATACGCAGTATTTT
CASSPLAAGPSTDTQYF
>-|14|-|TRBJ1-5|TRBV19
TGTGCCAGTAGCCCGGACCGGCCCAGGGGCTCCCAGCATTTT
CASSPDRPRGSQHF
>TRBD1|15|once|TRBJ2-3|TRBV4-1
TGCGCCAGCAGCCAGCTGAACAGGGGTAAGGATACGCAGTATTTT
CASSQLNRGKDTQYF
>-|14|-|TRBJ1-1|TRBV13
TGTGCCAGCAGCTTAGGCCTTGGTTTTACTGAAGCTTTCTTT
CASSLGLGFTEAFF
>-|16|-|TRBJ2-3|TRBV5-4
TGTGCCAGCAGCTTGGATTACGGGGGCGGCACAGATACGCAGTATTTT
CASSLDYGGGTDTQYF
>-|14|-|TRBJ2-7|TRBV27
TGTGCCAGCTCCTCGTGGGGGAGCTCCTACGAGCAGTACTTC
CASSSWGSSYEQYF
>-|15|-|TRBJ1-5|TRBV11-2
TGTGCCAGCAGCTTAAGGGCAGACAGCAATCAGCCCCAGCATTTT
CASSLRADSNQPQHF
>-|17|-|TRBJ2-2|TRBV9
TGTGCCAGCAGCGGGCTGCGGACTAAGCAAAACACCGGGGAGCTGTTTTTT
CASSGLRTKQNTGELFF
>TRBD1|16|-|TRBJ2-5|TRBV10-3
TGTGCCATCAGTGAGTCGAGGACAGGGTCCCAAGAGACCCAGTACTTC
CAISESRTGSQETQYF
>-|15|-|TRBJ1-6|TRBV19
TGTGCCAGTAGTACAACAGGGCCGCTTAATTCACCCCTCCACTTT
CASSTTGPLNSPLHF
>TRBD2|13|-|TRBJ2-1|TRBV2
TGTGCCAGCAACGGCGGGAGGGCGAATGAGCAGTTCTTC
CASNGGRANEQFF
>-|15|-|TRBJ1-5|TRBV3-1
TGTGCCAGCAGCCAAGATAGGGGACGCAATCAGCCCCAGCATTTT
CASSQDRGRNQPQHF
>-|12|-|TRBJ1-5|TRBV20-1
TGCAGTGCTAGTAATAGCAATCAACCCCAGCATTTT
CSASNSNQPQHF
>TRBD1|16|-|TRBJ1-3|TRBV4-1
TGCGCCAGCAGCCGAGACAGGGATATCTCTGGAAACACCATATATTTT
CASSRDRDISGNTIYF
>-|14|once|TRBJ1-2|TRBV2
TGTGCCAGCAGTGGCCCCCCCAGGAACTATGGCTACACCTTC
CASSGPPRNYGYTF
>-|14|-|TRBJ1-2|TRBV20-1
TGCAGTGCTAGGTTCAGGGCGGGCGTACTCGGCTACACCTTC
CSARFRAGVLGYTF
>-|15|once|TRBJ2-2|TRBV4-1
TGCGCCAGCAGCCTCGCGGGCCCGAACACCGGGGAGCTGTTTTTT
CASSLAGPNTGELFF
>-|17|-|TRBJ2-1|TRBV25-1
TGTGCCAGCAGTGGGGTCGGTTCAACCTTAACCTACAATGAGCAGTTCTTC
CASSGVGSTLTYNEQFF
>-|13|-|TRBJ1-1|TRBV2
TGTGCCAGCAGTGGGGATACAAACACTGAAGCTTTCTTT
CASSGDTNTEAFF
>-|16|-|TRBJ1-6|TRBV4-1
TGCGCCAGCAGCCAAGACCCGGGGGCCTATAATTCACCCCTCCACTTT
CASSQDPGAYNSPLHF
>-|14|once|TRBJ1-2|TRBV30
TGTGCCCGGAGACGACCCGACATCAACTATGGCTACACCTTC
CARRRPDINYGYTF
>-|12|-|TRBJ1-2|TRBV10-3
TGTGCCATCAGTTCACCGGAGCATGGCTACACCTTC
CAISSPEHGYTF
>-|12|-|TRBJ2-7|TRBV30
TGTGCCTGGATAGGAAGTCCCTACGAGCAGTACTTC
CAWIGSPYEQYF
>-|14|-|TRBJ2-3|TRBV7-9
TGTGCCAGCAGCGGCCACGGGGAGCTAGATACGCAGTATTTT
CASSGHGELDTQYF
>-|12|-|TRBJ2-7|TRBV12-3/TRBV12-4
TGTGCCGGCAGTTTCCGGGGAAACGAGCAGTACTTC
CAGSFRGNEQYF
>-|16|-|TRBJ2-1|TRBV7-3
TGTGCCAGCAGCACCCGACCGGACGACGCGGTCAATGAGCAGTTCTTC
CASSTRPDDAVNEQFF
>TRBD1|17|-|TRBJ1-2|TRBV4-1
TGCGCCAGCAGCCAGGCACACGGAAGACAGGGTGATTCTGGCTACACCTTC
CASSQAHGRQGDSGYTF
>-|16|-|TRBJ2-7|TRBV7-2
TGTGCCAGCAGCTTAGTTAGTGCTAGTCCCGACTACGAGCAGTACTTC
CASSLVSASPDYEQYF
>TRBD1|14|-|TRBJ2-7|TRBV7-9
TGTGCCAGCAGCGGGGGGACAGGGCTCAACGAGCAGTACTTC
CASSGGTGLNEQYF
>TRBD2|15|-|TRBJ2-7|TRBV28
TGTGCCAGCAGTTTACCCCGACTAGCGGGAAAGGAGCAGTACTTC
CASSLPRLAGKEQYF
>-|14|-|TRBJ2-7|TRBV5-6
TGTGCCAGCAGCCCCACGGCGGACCAGTACGAGCAGTACTTC
CASSPTADQYEQYF
>-|17|-|TRBJ1-1|TRBV21-1
TGTGCCAGCAGCAAAGCAGCAGACTATTCCCTGAACACTGAAGCTTTCTTT
CASSKAADYSLNTEAFF
>TRBD1|15|-|TRBJ2-5|TRBV12-5
TGTGCTAGTGGTTTCCTGACAGGGAACCAAGAGACCCAGTACTTC
CASGFLTGNQETQYF
>TRBD2|16|-|TRBJ2-5|TRBV5-1
TGCGCCAGCAGCTTGGATCTAGCGGGGGACCAAGAGACCCAGTACTTC
CASSLDLAGDQETQYF
>TRBD2|18|-|TRBJ2-7|TRBV14
TGTGCCAGCAGCTCAACCGGGACTAGCGGGGGGGTCCCCTACGAGCAGTACTTC
CASSSTGTSGGVPYEQYF
>-|14|-|TRBJ1-2|TRBV5-1
TGCGCCAGCAGCTTGTTCGAGGGTTCAGACGGCTACACCTTC
CASSLFEGSDGYTF
>-|13|-|TRBJ1-5|TRBV6-5
TGTGCCAGCAGTTTTAGCTCAAATCAGCCCCCGCATTTT
CASSFSSNQPPHF
>-|16|-|TRBJ1-2|TRBV7-9
TGTGCCAGCAGCTTAGTAACAGAACTCGTTTTATATGGCTACACCTTC
CASSLVTELVLYGYTF
>TRBD2|17|-|TRBJ2-2|TRBV5-1
TGCGCCAGCAGCTTGGACGGACTAGCGGGTTACACCGGGGAGCTGTTTTTT
CASSLDGLAGYTGELFF
>-|13|-|TRBJ1-5|TRBV27
TGTGCCAGCAGTGCCTCCTTTAATCAGCCCCAGCATTTT
CASSASFNQPQHF
>TRBD1|16|-|TRBJ2-7|TRBV2
TGTGCCAGCACTGACCGGACAGGAAACGAAGGCTACGAGCAGTACTTC
CASTDRTGNEGYEQYF
>-|15|-|TRBJ1-2|TRBV7-9
TGTGCCAGCAGCTTAGGACATGCCTACCTCTATGGCTACACCTTC
CASSLGHAYLYGYTF
>-|11|once|TRBJ2-2|TRBV5-3
TGTGCCAGAGAGTACACCGGGGAGCTGTTTTTT
CAREYTGELFF
>-|14|-|TRBJ1-2|TRBV19
TGTGCCAGTAGCCTGGTGGTTTCGCACTATGGCTACACCTTC
CASSLVVSHYGYTF
>-|16|-|TRBJ2-1|TRBV20-1
TGCAGTGCTAGGGTTGGGCGGGACGTAACATACAATGAGCAGTTCTTC
CSARVGRDVTYNEQFF